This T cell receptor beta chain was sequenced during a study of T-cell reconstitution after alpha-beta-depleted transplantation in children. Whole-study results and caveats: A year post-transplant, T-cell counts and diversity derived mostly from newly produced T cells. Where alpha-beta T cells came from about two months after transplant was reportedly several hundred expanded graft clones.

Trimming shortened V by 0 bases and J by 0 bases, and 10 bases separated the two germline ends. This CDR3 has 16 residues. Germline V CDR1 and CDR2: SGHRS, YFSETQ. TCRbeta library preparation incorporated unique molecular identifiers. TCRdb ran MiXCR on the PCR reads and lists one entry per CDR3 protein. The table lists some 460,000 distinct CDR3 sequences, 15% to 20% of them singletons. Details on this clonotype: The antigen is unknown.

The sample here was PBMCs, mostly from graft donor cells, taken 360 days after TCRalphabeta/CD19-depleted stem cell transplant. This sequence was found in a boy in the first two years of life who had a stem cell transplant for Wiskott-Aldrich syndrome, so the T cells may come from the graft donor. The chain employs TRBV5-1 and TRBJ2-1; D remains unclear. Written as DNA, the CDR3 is TGCGCCAGCAGCTTGGCCTTGTTGAGCTCCTACAATGAGCAGTTCTTC. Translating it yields CASSLALLSSYNEQFF.